The 17 T cell receptor beta chains presented below share a single source sample, sequenced in a study of blood T cell repertoires in COVID-19. Using immunoSEQ multiplex PCR, the repertoire was profiled, and TCRdb retains in-frame clones only, with some absent. The sample holds some 150,000 clones; over 80% are singletons and the top ten take roughly 1.6%. Sample: peripheral blood. All receptors come from a human donor in a cohort sampled during active COVID-19.

This chain joins TRBV5-1 and TRBJ1-1, with 7 positions matching TRBD1. V was pared by 0 bases and J by 0 bases, with 8 bases of the junction left unmatched. The CDR3 length is 17 residues. CDR1 SGHRS and CDR2 YFSETQ come from the germline V gene. Here the CDR3 DNA reads TGCGCCAGCAGCTTGGATGGGGGTGGGACAGTGAACACTGAAGCTTTCTTT. Translating it yields CASSLDGGGTVNTEAFF.

This rearrangement joins TRBV7-3 to TRBJ2-1; no firm D call. Germline CDR1 is SGHTA and CDR2 is FQGTGA. The CDR3 runs 12 residues. Trimming took 3 bases from V and 5 from J, leaving 5 bases between them. This CDR3 is CASSFSNNEQFF. In DNA form, the CDR3 reads TGTGCCAGCAGCTTTAGCAACAATGAGCAGTTCTTC.

The gene calls are TRBV7-2 and TRBJ1-5; 9 bases map to TRBD1. Trimming cost V 5 bases and J 7 bases; bases outside gene matches: 9. Germline lookup yields CDR1 SGHTA and CDR2 FQGNSA. The CDR3 consists of 15 residues. This CDR3 reads CASSPSTGGGQPQHF. For the CDR3, the DNA is TGTGCCAGCAGCCCGAGTACAGGGGGCGGACAGCCCCAGCATTTT.

V and J are TRBV6-5 and TRBJ1-2; D is perhaps TRBD1 (6 bases). CDR1 is MNHEY and CDR2 is SVGAGI in the germline V gene. V lost 0 bases and J lost 3, with 14 bases in between. This CDR3 is 16 amino acids long. The CDR3 loop reads CASSYSMGAGDYGYTF. CDR3 nucleotide sequence: TGTGCCAGCAGTTACTCGATGGGGGCGGGGGACTATGGCTACACCTTC.

V is TRBV5-1 and J is TRBJ2-3, with 9 nucleotides matching TRBD2. The CDR3 is 15 amino acids. J gave up 3 bases and V 0 bases, and 2 bases lay outside the gene matches. The germline V gene has CDR1 SGHRS and CDR2 YFSETQ. The CDR3 nucleotides are TGCGCCAGCAGCTTGGGTCTAGCGGGGACAGATACGCAGTATTTT. Its protein product is CASSLGLAGTDTQYF.

The sample holds a few counts of this clone. This rearrangement joins TRBV28 to TRBJ1-2; 7 nucleotides agree with TRBD1. CDR1 and CDR2 from the germline V gene are MDHEN and SYDVKM. V shed 7 bases and J 1 base; nucleotides not matched to a gene: 6. This CDR3 comprises 14 residues. DNA of the CDR3: TGTGCCAGCAACACAGGGGTCAATAACTATGGCTACACCTTC. Translating it yields CASNTGVNNYGYTF.

This chain links TRBV19 with TRBJ2-7; 10 nucleotides agree with TRBD2. This CDR3 region has 14 residues. J was trimmed by 7 bases and V by 6 bases; bases with no gene match: 9. Germline lookup yields CDR1 LNHDA and CDR2 SQIVND (reference sequence). The CDR3 loop is CASRTSGRASEQYF. The CDR3 bases are TGTGCCAGTAGGACAAGCGGGAGGGCAAGTGAGCAGTACTTC. Based on the CDR3 plus reference TRBV19 and TRBJ2-7, the full variable domain is DGGITQSPKYLFRKEGQNVTLSCEQNLNHDAMYWYRQDPGQGLRLIYYSQIVNDFQKGDIAEGYSVSREKKESFPLTVTSAQKNPTAFYLCASRTSGRASEQYFGPGTRLTVT.

The chain combines TRBV4-3 with TRBJ2-1, with 12 bases lining up with TRBD2. The germline V gene encodes CDR1 LGHNA and CDR2 YSLEER. This CDR3 is 17 amino acids long. V was clipped by 2 bases and J by 2 bases; unmatched bases: 4. The CDR3 DNA reads as TGCGCCAGCAGCCAACGACTAGCGGGAGTTACCTACAATGAGCAGTTCTTC. It yields the protein CASSQRLAGVTYNEQFF.

The chain employs TRBV19 and TRBJ1-5; D gene unclear. This CDR3 is 15 amino acids long. V gave up 1 base and J gave up 0 bases, with 7 bases separating them. Looked up from germline, CDR1 is LNHDA and CDR2 is SQIVND (reference sequence). Written as DNA, the CDR3 is TGTGCCAGTAGTATAGGGAGTCATAGCAATCAGCCCCAGCATTTT. Translated: CASSIGSHSNQPQHF.

This clone was observed a single time. The rearrangement uses TRBV9 and TRBJ2-1; 7 bases line up with TRBD2. The V and J ends lost 3 bases and 6 bases, in that order; junction bases with no gene match: 15. The CDR3 covers 17 residues. Germline V gives CDR1 SGDLS, CDR2 YYNGEE. The CDR3 here is CASSARGRGRGPNEQFF. Here the CDR3 DNA reads TGTGCCAGCAGCGCAAGAGGTAGAGGGAGGGGCCCCAATGAGCAGTTCTTC. The full variable domain, with the rest looked up from reference TRBV9 and TRBJ2-1, is DSGVTQTPKHLITATGQRVTLRCSPRSGDLSVYWYQQSLDQGLQFLIQYYNGEERAKGNILERFSAQQFPDLHSELNLSSLELGDSALYFCASSARGRGRGPNEQFFGPGTRLTVL.

The chain couples TRBV2 to TRBJ2-1; possibly TRBD2 for D (5 bases). In germline, CDR1 is SNHLY, CDR2 FYNNEI. The CDR3 covers 12 residues. The V end lost 3 bases, the J end lost 7 bases, and 7 bases lay between the germline ends. In nucleotides, the CDR3 is TGTGCCAGCAGTGACGAGGGAAATGAGCAGTTCTTC. Translating gives CASSDEGNEQFF.

The gene calls are TRBV7-2 and TRBJ1-3, with D unclear. V lost 5 bases, J lost 1 base, and 12 bases lay in between. Looked up from germline, CDR1 is SGHTA and CDR2 is FQGNSA. The CDR3 totals 15 residues. The CDR3 protein is CASSAEEVSGNTIYF. The CDR3 DNA is TGTGCCAGCAGCGCCGAGGAGGTATCTGGAAACACCATATATTTT.

The genes are TRBV6-6 and TRBJ1-6, with 7 bases that match TRBD1. The CDR3 runs to 14 residues. The germline V gene encodes CDR1 MNHNY and CDR2 SVGAGI (reference sequence). J gave up 7 bases and V 2 bases, and 2 bases lay outside the gene matches. CDR3 protein: CASSYRGLNSPLHF. The DNA for the CDR3 is TGTGCCAGCAGTTACAGGGGGCTGAATTCACCCCTCCACTTT.

The chain joins TRBV21-1 to TRBJ2-5; the table names TRBD1, a call not compared with the DNA. TRBV21-1 is a documented pseudogene. The CDR3 is made up of 15 amino acids. CDR3 in DNA: TGTGCCAGCAGCAAAGCGGGGGACAGGGAAGAGACCCAGTACTTC. Its protein product is CASSKAGDREETQYF.

V is TRBV6-6 and J is TRBJ1-6; no definite D call. Trimming left V 7 bases short and J 7 bases short, with 11 bases between. Germline V lookup: CDR1 MNHNY, CDR2 SVGAGI (reference sequence). This CDR3 comprises 13 residues. CDR3 DNA: TGTGCCAGCACCCCGGGGTCGAATTCACCCCTCCACTTT. This gives the protein CASTPGSNSPLHF.

The chain links TRBV18 to TRBJ1-5, with D possibly TRBD1 on 5 matching bases. Germline V gene data show CDR1 as KGHSH and CDR2 as LQKENI. Trimming took 6 bases from V and 3 from J, leaving 15 bases between them. This CDR3 is built from 15 residues. The CDR3 DNA follows: TGTGCCAGCTCCCCGGACACAAACTACAATCAGCCCCAGCATTTT. This gives the protein CASSPDTNYNQPQHF.

The chain employs TRBV5-1 and TRBJ2-3, with a weak D call TRBD1 (6 bases). Trimming cost V 6 bases and J 2 bases, with 13 bases left between them. The CDR3 is made up of 14 amino acids. The germline gives CDR1 SGHRS, CDR2 YFSETQ. The CDR3 sequence is CASTGHTPTDTQYF. CDR3 coding DNA: TGCGCCAGCACGGGACACACACCCACAGATACGCAGTATTTT.